This TCR beta chain was recorded in a study of cytomegalovirus exposure and HLA in healthy donors. The overall study: The study's early data release held roughly 90 million unique TCRs from HLA-typed donors. Study observations and caveats: The Asian-associated ancestry cluster reportedly had fewer N-insertions than the approximately 690-donor mean in a later analysis. Analyzed later, most CMV-associated TCR beta chains appeared HLA-restricted.

The CDR3 is 12 amino acids. V shed 8 bases and J shed 4 bases, with 11 bases lying between them. Germline CDR1 and CDR2: SEHNR and FQNEAQ (reference sequence). 13 Jbeta primers and 60 Vbeta primers were used for the PCR. Profiled with immunoSEQ multiplex PCR; TCRdb holds only in-frame clones, not every one. The table records around 100,000 clones, 60% to 85% of them present only once. With regard to this clone: The antigen is unknown.

V and J are TRBV7-9 and TRBJ2-5; tentatively, D is TRBD2 (5 bases). The sample consisted of PBMCs. This TCR was recovered from a man aged 50 or older in good health and CMV-seronegative. DNA of the CDR3: TGTGCCAGCGCGGGCTCCCTAGAGACCCAGTACTTC. Translating it yields CASAGSLETQYF.